These 25 T cell receptor beta chains came from one sample sequenced in a study of OX40 agonist ivuxolimab in advanced cancers. The method was immunoSEQ multiplex PCR; TCRdb's version includes in-frame clones alone and lacks a portion of them. The table lists about 92,000 clones, roughly 93% of them singletons. Sequenced material: CD4+ or CD8+ T cells sorted from blood, taken in a trial of the OX40 agonist ivuxolimab. All receptors derive from an adult with an advanced solid tumor such as melanoma, head and neck, liver or kidney cancer.

The chain uses TRBV15 and TRBJ2-1; perhaps TRBD2 as D (6 bases). V gave up 0 bases and J gave up 5 bases, with 11 bases separating them. The CDR3 runs to 15 residues. Per the germline V gene, CDR1 is LNHNV and CDR2 is YYDKDF (reference sequence). This CDR3 reads CATSREIGSHNEQFF. For the CDR3, the DNA is TGTGCCACCAGCAGAGAAATCGGGAGTCACAATGAGCAGTTCTTC.

The rearrangement links TRBV7-3 to TRBJ1-1, with no clear D. The CDR3 extends over 13 amino acids. Between the trimmed V and J ends, which lost 2 bases and 1 base, there was a span of 5 bases. Looked up from germline, CDR1 is SGHTA and CDR2 is FQGTGA. The CDR3 DNA reads as TGTGCCAGCAGCTTAGGCAGGAACACTGAAGCTTTCTTT. It yields the protein CASSLGRNTEAFF.

V usage is TRBV7-2 and J usage is TRBJ2-6; no definite D call. The CDR3 extends over 13 amino acids. V lost 5 bases and J 3 bases, leaving 5 bases between the germline ends. Germline CDR1 is SGHTA and CDR2 is FQGNSA. The CDR3 loop is CASSVSGANVLTF. The CDR3 region has the DNA TGTGCCAGCAGCGTCAGTGGGGCCAACGTCCTGACTTTC.

The sample holds one count of this clone. The chain joins TRBV9 to TRBJ1-5, with D hard to call. V lost 0 bases to trimming and J lost 6 bases, with 7 bases between them. This CDR3 comprises 13 residues. Germline CDR1 reads SGDLS; CDR2 reads YYNGEE. The CDR3 sequence is CASSVEGGQPQHF. CDR3 bases: TGTGCCAGCAGCGTAGAGGGCGGTCAGCCCCAGCATTTT. Using reference TRBV9 and TRBJ1-5 for the parts outside the CDR3, the full variable domain is DSGVTQTPKHLITATGQRVTLRCSPRSGDLSVYWYQQSLDQGLQFLIQYYNGEERAKGNILERFSAQQFPDLHSELNLSSLELGDSALYFCASSVEGGQPQHFGDGTRLSIL.

The chain carries TRBV12-1 and TRBJ1-1; the D segment call TRBD1 is taken from the table without a DNA check. TRBV12-1 is deemed a pseudogene. The length of the CDR3 is 19 residues. CDR3 residues: CASSCVTGTGGRGNTEAFF. The CDR3 nucleotides read TGTGCCAGCAGCTGTGTTACCGGGACAGGGGGCAGAGGGAACACTGAAGCTTTCTTT.

The V gene is TRBV15, the J gene TRBJ1-5, with D possibly being TRBD1 (6 bases). This CDR3 spans 16 amino acids. Germline CDR1 and CDR2: LNHNV and YYDKDF (reference sequence). V was trimmed by 6 bases and J by 11 bases, leaving 26 bases between them. The CDR3 reads CATRDLEGGFNLAQHF. As DNA, the CDR3 is TGTGCCACCAGGGACTTGGAGGGGGGTTTTAACCTCGCCCAGCATTTT. Full variable domain (remainder filled in from reference TRBV15 and TRBJ1-5): DAMVIQNPRYQVTQFGKPVTLSCSQTLNHNVMYWYQQKSSQAPKLLFHYYDKDFNNEADTPDNFQSRRPNTSFCFLDIRSPGLGDTAMYLCATRDLEGGFNLAQHFGDGTRLSIL.

This chain joins TRBV18 and TRBJ2-7; TRBD1 matches 7 bases. The length of the CDR3 is 14 residues. The germline V gene encodes CDR1 KGHSH and CDR2 LQKENI. Trimming at V came to 0 bases and at J to 1 base, leaving 0 bases not matched to a gene. The CDR3 spells CASSPPGQSYEQYF. The DNA of the CDR3 is TGTGCCAGCTCACCACCGGGACAGTCCTACGAGCAGTACTTC.

The V gene is TRBV28, the J gene TRBJ1-2; TRBD1 matches at 7 bases. Trimming took 4 bases from V and 8 from J; bases not matched to a gene: 16. This CDR3 has 16 amino acids. Germline values: CDR1 MDHEN, CDR2 SYDVKM. The CDR3 DNA sequence: TGTGCCAGCAGTTATTCAAGAGGGGGCGCGGGCTGGGGCTACACCTTC. Its translation: CASSYSRGGAGWGYTF.

The J gene is TRBJ2-1, the V gene TRBV29-1; 10 bases map to TRBD2. V gave up 4 bases and J gave up 4 bases; unmatched junction bases: 4. Germline V gives CDR1 SQVTM, CDR2 ANQGSEA. CDR3 size: 14 residues. The CDR3 here is CSVGGLAAYNEQFF. DNA of the CDR3: TGCAGCGTTGGAGGACTAGCGGCGTACAATGAGCAGTTCTTC.

The chain joins TRBV2 to TRBJ1-3; D gene uncertain. Germline CDR1 SNHLY, CDR2 FYNNEI. V was trimmed by 2 bases and J by 4 bases, leaving 3 bases between them. This CDR3 has 12 residues. This chain's CDR3 is CASSEQGNTIYF. The CDR3, as DNA: TGTGCCAGCAGTGAACAGGGAAACACCATATATTTT.

The chain links TRBV19 to TRBJ2-7, with D perhaps TRBD1 (6 bases). The CDR3 is 15 residues long. The V gene's germline CDR1 is LNHDA and CDR2 SQIVND (reference sequence). The V gene lost 4 bases and the J gene lost 3 bases, with 16 bases spanning the gap. The chain's CDR3 is CASSNGQRLNYEQYF. CDR3 nucleotide sequence: TGTGCCAGTAGTAACGGACAGAGGCTTAACTACGAGCAGTACTTC.

This rearrangement joins TRBV19 to TRBJ1-2, with 7 bases that match TRBD1. The CDR3 consists of 13 residues. Germline V gene data show CDR1 as LNHDA and CDR2 as SQIVND (reference sequence). The V and J ends lost 4 bases and 7 bases, in that order; junction bases with no gene match: 6. CDR3 sequence reads: CASSNRQGSGYTF. For the CDR3, the DNA is TGTGCCAGTAGTAACCGACAGGGATCTGGCTACACCTTC. Full variable domain (outside the CDR3, taken from reference TRBV19 and TRBJ1-2): DGGITQSPKYLFRKEGQNVTLSCEQNLNHDAMYWYRQDPGQGLRLIYYSQIVNDFQKGDIAEGYSVSREKKESFPLTVTSAQKNPTAFYLCASSNRQGSGYTFGSGTRLTVV.

V gene TRBV6-1 combines with J gene TRBJ2-7; D uncertain. Trimming took 6 bases from V and 0 from J, leaving 18 bases between them. In germline, CDR1 is MNHNS, CDR2 SASEGT. This CDR3 comprises 16 residues. CDR3 sequence reads: CASSESQAPSSYEQYF. The CDR3 coding sequence is TGTGCCAGCAGCGAAAGCCAAGCCCCGAGCTCCTACGAGCAGTACTTC.

This chain uses TRBV5-4 with TRBJ2-7; 8 positions match TRBD2. Germline trimming cut 4 bases from V and 0 bases from J; bases unmatched to any gene: 6. Germline values: CDR1 SGHNT, CDR2 YYREEE (reference sequence). The CDR3 sequence is 15 residues long. In nucleotides, the CDR3 is TGTGCCAGCAGCGATGGTGGGACTAGCTCCTACGAGCAGTACTTC. This codes for CASSDGGTSSYEQYF.

The rearrangement links TRBV5-1 to TRBJ2-7, with TRBD2 as a possible D gene (6 bases). CDR3 size: 14 residues. CDR1 SGHRS and CDR2 YFSETQ come from the germline V gene. V was clipped by 4 bases and J by 6 bases, with 17 bases between them. In nucleotides, the CDR3 is TGCGCCAGCAGCCGCGAGGGGCAGGGAGGCGAGCAGTACTTC. Its translation is CASSREGQGGEQYF.

The gene calls are TRBV19 and TRBJ2-7; D might be TRBD1 or TRBD2, each matching 5 bases. Germline loops: CDR1 LNHDA, CDR2 SQIVND (reference sequence). The CDR3 extends over 13 amino acids. V dropped 4 bases and J dropped 7 bases, with 14 bases sitting between them. The CDR3 spells CASSTLRGEEQYF. The DNA of the CDR3 is TGTGCCAGTAGTACCCTACGAGGGGAAGAGCAGTACTTC. Full variable domain (rest looked up from reference TRBV19 and TRBJ2-7): DGGITQSPKYLFRKEGQNVTLSCEQNLNHDAMYWYRQDPGQGLRLIYYSQIVNDFQKGDIAEGYSVSREKKESFPLTVTSAQKNPTAFYLCASSTLRGEEQYFGPGTRLTVT.

CDR3 bases: TGTGCCAGCAGCTCGCAGGGGCTCATGAACACTGAAGCTTTCTTT. This encodes CASSSQGLMNTEAFF. The genes are TRBV7-2 and TRBJ1-1; a possible D gene is TRBD1 (6 bases). The V gene's germline CDR1 is SGHTA and CDR2 FQGNSA. The V end lost 4 bases, the J end lost 0 bases, and 12 bases lay between the germline ends. The CDR3 covers 15 residues.

On this clone: One junction end does not reproduce the germline sequence, and a read error may be involved. This chain connects TRBV27 to TRBJ1-2; D is possibly TRBD1 (5 bases). Per the germline V gene, CDR1 is MNHEY and CDR2 is SMNVEV (reference sequence). The length of the CDR3 is 14 residues. CDR3 amino acids: CASRLWGRNYGYTF. CDR3 coding DNA: TGTGCCAGCCGTTTATGGGGCAGAAACTATGGCTACACCTTC.

This clone was counted once. This sequence joins TRBV28 and TRBJ2-7; TRBD1 aligns across 7 bases. Trimming cost V 4 bases and J 2 bases; bases outside gene matches: 8. CDR1 MDHEN and CDR2 SYDVKM come from the germline V gene. CDR3 length equals 15 residues. CDR3 in DNA: TGTGCCAGCAGTTCCCAGGGGGATTTCCCCTACGAGCAGTACTTC. Protein product: CASSSQGDFPYEQYF.

This clone was picked up a small number of times. The rearrangement links TRBV9 to TRBJ2-2; 7 bases align to TRBD2. The V gene end was trimmed by 1 base and the J gene end by 4 bases; junction bases not matched to a gene: 7. The CDR3 has 16 residues. Per germline, CDR1 SGDLS and CDR2 YYNGEE. The CDR3 region has the DNA TGTGCCAGCAGCGTAATGGGGACTACCGCCACCGGGGAGCTGTTTTTT. Its protein is CASSVMGTTATGELFF.

The V and J genes are TRBV18 and TRBJ2-2; D ambiguous. Trimming cost V 0 bases and J 6 bases, with 8 bases left between them. This CDR3 is 14 amino acids long. CDR1 is KGHSH and CDR2 is LQKENI in the germline V gene. The CDR3 DNA is TGTGCCAGCTCACCACCGAGTATAGCCGGGGAGCTGTTTTTT. Translated, it gives CASSPPSIAGELFF. The whole variable domain, remainder taken from reference TRBV18 and TRBJ2-2, is NAGVMQNPRHLVRRRGQEARLRCSPMKGHSHVYWYRQLPEEGLKFMVYLQKENIIDESGMPKERFSAEFPKEGPSILRIQQVVRGDSAAYFCASSPPSIAGELFFGEGSRLTVL.

The gene calls are TRBV5-1 and TRBJ2-3; D may be TRBD2 (6 bases). This CDR3 is 13 amino acids long. Between the trimmed V and J ends, which lost 4 bases and 4 bases, there was a span of 10 bases. Germline values: CDR1 SGHRS, CDR2 YFSETQ. The CDR3 sequence is CASSNRESDTQYF. The DNA of the CDR3 is TGCGCCAGCAGCAACCGGGAGTCAGATACGCAGTATTTT.

Concerning this clone itself: The same CDR3 also results from other DNA sequences found in this sample. This chain links TRBV11-2 with TRBJ2-7, with 8 bases aligning to TRBD1. This CDR3 is 15 amino acids long. The V and J ends lost 1 base and 0 bases, in that order; junction bases with no gene match: 2. From germline, CDR1 is SGHAT and CDR2 FQNNGV. CDR3 sequence (DNA): TGTGCCAGCAGCTTAGTGGGGACAGGCTCCTACGAGCAGTACTTC. Encoded protein: CASSLVGTGSYEQYF.

CDR3 DNA sequence: TGCGCCAGCAGCCCTTCCCCTGGGTTCTCTGGAAACACCATATATTTT. This encodes CASSPSPGFSGNTIYF. The rearrangement uses TRBV4-3 and TRBJ1-3; D gene ambiguous. With 4 bases removed from V and 0 bases from J, the gap between germline ends came to 13 bases. This CDR3 is 16 amino acids long. CDR1 is LGHNA, CDR2 YSLEER, per germline.

This chain links TRBV30 with TRBJ2-3; perhaps TRBD1 as D (6 bases). Trimming took off 0 bases at V and 4 bases at J, with 8 bases between the two ends. The CDR3 runs 13 residues. CDR1 is GTSNPN, CDR2 SVGIG, per germline (reference sequence). This CDR3 is CAWSVKGADTQYF. The CDR3 DNA sequence: TGTGCCTGGAGTGTAAAGGGGGCAGATACGCAGTATTTT.